This record concerns one T cell receptor (beta chain) sequence. Germline CDR1 and CDR2: LNHDA and SQIVND (reference sequence). The V gene end was trimmed by 4 bases and the J gene end by 7 bases; junction bases not matched to a gene: 18. The CDR3 is made up of 17 amino acids. The data derive from a study of blood T cell repertoires in COVID-19. The data were produced by immunoSEQ multiplex PCR, yet TCRdb's version contains in-frame clones alone and is incomplete. This table has 180,000 or so clones, over 75% appearing once. This receptor was taken from a human donor with active or convalescent COVID-19. The donor label of this sample is uncertain. The sequencing sample was made of peripheral blood. This chain uses TRBV19 with TRBJ1-2, with 7 positions matching TRBD1. The CDR3 is CASSSFGATGSLLGYTF. In DNA, the CDR3 is TGTGCCAGTAGTAGCTTCGGGGCGACAGGGTCACTTCTTGGCTACACCTTC.